A single sample is the source of the 31 T cell receptor beta chains below, sequenced in a study of OX40 agonist ivuxolimab in advanced cancers. This table comes from immunoSEQ multiplex PCR, and its TCRdb copy is limited to in-frame clones, with some not included. The repertoire includes about 68,000 clones, more than 70% of them detected once, and 6.5% to 7.5% sits in the top ten. This specimen consisted of CD4+ or CD8+ T cells sorted from blood, obtained in a trial of the OX40 agonist ivuxolimab. The receptors were gathered from an adult with an advanced solid tumor such as melanoma, head and neck, liver or kidney cancer.

J is TRBJ2-7 and V is TRBV7-2; TRBD2 matches 8 bases. Trimming at V came to 2 bases and at J to 5 bases, leaving 8 bases not matched to a gene. The CDR3 extends over 15 amino acids. From germline, CDR1 is SGHTA and CDR2 FQGNSA. The CDR3 here is CASSLFAGGLNEQYF. The CDR3 DNA follows: TGTGCCAGCAGCTTATTTGCGGGAGGTCTCAACGAGCAGTACTTC.

The V and J genes are TRBV10-1 and TRBJ2-2; 10 positions match TRBD1. The CDR3 loop spans 14 amino acids. V shed 2 bases and J 7 bases; nucleotides not matched to a gene: 1. CDR1 and CDR2 (germline): WNHNN, SYGVQD (reference sequence). The DNA of the CDR3 is TGCGCCAGCAGTGAGGGGACAGGGGTCGGGGAGCTGTTTTTT. Protein: CASSEGTGVGELFF.

This chain uses TRBV5-1 with TRBJ2-3, with no clear D. Germline V lookup: CDR1 SGHRS, CDR2 YFSETQ. V was pared by 7 bases and J by 2 bases, with 14 bases between. There are 14 residues in the CDR3. CDR3 loop: CASHTGVITDTQYF. In DNA, the CDR3 is TGCGCCAGCCACACTGGGGTTATCACAGATACGCAGTATTTT.

The chain couples TRBV11-2 to TRBJ2-5, with TRBD2 matching over 13 bases. J lost 5 bases, V lost 0 bases, and 15 bases had no gene match. This CDR3 comprises 20 residues. CDR1 and CDR2 from the germline V gene are SGHAT and FQNNGV. CDR3 loop: CASSLDFIRTSGGGRETQYF. The CDR3 bases are TGTGCCAGCAGCTTAGACTTTATTAGGACTAGCGGGGGAGGAAGGGAGACCCAGTACTTC.

The V and J genes are TRBV11-3 and TRBJ1-1; D perhaps matches TRBD1 (6 bases). V lost 0 bases and J lost 5, with 22 bases in between. CDR1 is SGHNT and CDR2 is YENEEA in the germline V gene. The CDR3 totals 18 residues. CDR3 loop: CASSLDWMGEDRRTEAFF. CDR3 nucleotide sequence: TGTGCCAGCAGCTTAGATTGGATGGGTGAAGACAGGCGGACTGAAGCTTTCTTT.

The genes are TRBV6-5 and TRBJ1-1; no firm D call. Per the germline V gene, CDR1 is MNHEY and CDR2 is SVGAGI. The CDR3 length is 13 residues. V gave up 2 bases and J gave up 4 bases, with 8 bases separating them. The CDR3 DNA sequence: TGTGCCAGCAGTTACCTACTGGGCACTGAAGCTTTCTTT. Translated: CASSYLLGTEAFF.

For this clone: At one end the junction does not follow the germline gene, possibly because of a read error. V and J are TRBV7-6 and TRBJ1-1; TRBD1 is a possible D gene (6 bases). This CDR3 comprises 15 residues. CDR1 and CDR2 from the germline V gene are SGHVS and FNYEAQ. The CDR3 DNA follows: TGTGCCAGCAGCGCGAACAGGGCAACGAACGCTGAAGCTTTCTTT. It is translated as CASSANRATNAEAFF.

The V call is TRBV5-8, the J call TRBJ2-7; D possibly corresponds to TRBD1 (6 bases). The CDR3 sequence is 14 residues long. The V gene lost 0 bases and the J gene lost 3 bases, with 10 bases spanning the gap. Per the germline V gene, CDR1 is SGHTS and CDR2 is YDEGEE. The CDR3 DNA is TGTGCCAGCAGCTTGGGGACAGTCCTCTACGAGCAGTACTTC. Protein sequence: CASSLGTVLYEQYF.

This chain links TRBV9 with TRBJ1-5; no firm D call. V lost 0 bases and J lost 0, with 7 bases in between. CDR1 and CDR2 from the germline V gene are SGDLS and YYNGEE. This CDR3 region has 15 residues. CDR3 bases: TGTGCCAGCAGCGTAGACGGGTATAGCAATCAGCCCCAGCATTTT. It is translated as CASSVDGYSNQPQHF. The full variable domain, completed using reference TRBV9 and TRBJ1-5, is DSGVTQTPKHLITATGQRVTLRCSPRSGDLSVYWYQQSLDQGLQFLIQYYNGEERAKGNILERFSAQQFPDLHSELNLSSLELGDSALYFCASSVDGYSNQPQHFGDGTRLSIL.

The chain has TRBV2 and TRBJ2-3; D may correspond to TRBD1 or TRBD2 (5 bases each). The germline CDR1 and CDR2 sequences are SNHLY and FYNNEI. The CDR3 is 14 residues long. Trimming removed 11 bases at V and 3 bases at J, with 18 bases between. The CDR3 bases are TGTGCCGGATTGGGACCGCGTACGACAGATACGCAGTATTTT. Translation gives CAGLGPRTTDTQYF.

V gene TRBV2 combines with J gene TRBJ2-5, with 8 bases matching TRBD1. Germline V gene sequence: CDR1 SNHLY, CDR2 FYNNEI. The CDR3 runs 15 residues. V trimming: 8 bases; J trimming: 2 bases; junction bases outside the gene matches: 10. CDR3: CASDRGLSGQETQYF. CDR3 nucleotide sequence: TGTGCCAGCGACAGGGGCCTAAGCGGACAAGAGACCCAGTACTTC.

The J gene is TRBJ1-5, the V gene TRBV7-2; D not resolved. CDR3 size: 16 residues. V was clipped by 2 bases and J by 7 bases, with 18 bases between them. The germline V gene encodes CDR1 SGHTA and CDR2 FQGNSA. The CDR3 DNA reads TGTGCCAGCAGCTTACATTCAGCCGAGGCGGGGCAGCCCCAGCATTTT. Its protein is CASSLHSAEAGQPQHF.

The gene calls are TRBV7-9 and TRBJ2-3; 10 nucleotides align to TRBD1. Germline V gene lookup returns CDR1 SEHNR and CDR2 FQNEAQ (reference sequence). The trim removed 1 base at V and 1 base at J, leaving 2 bases unmatched. The CDR3 consists of 16 residues. The CDR3 protein is CASSLGDRGGTDTQYF. The DNA of the CDR3 is TGTGCCAGCAGCTTAGGGGACAGGGGCGGCACAGATACGCAGTATTTT.

The V call is TRBV5-1, the J call TRBJ1-5; TRBD1 might be the D (6 bases). With 4 bases removed from V and 5 bases from J, the gap between germline ends came to 10 bases. Germline V CDR1 and CDR2: SGHRS, YFSETQ. The CDR3 has 13 residues. CDR3 sequence reads: CASSGGLDQPQHF. The DNA of the CDR3 is TGCGCCAGCAGCGGGGGGCTCGATCAGCCCCAGCATTTT.

The chain is built from TRBV19 and TRBJ1-5, with 11 nucleotides matching TRBD1. V shed 6 bases and J 7 bases; nucleotides not matched to a gene: 2. The CDR3 sequence is 13 residues long. CDR1 and CDR2 from the germline V gene are LNHDA and SQIVND (reference sequence). The CDR3 sequence: CASRGQGGQPQHF. The DNA of the CDR3 is TGTGCCAGTAGGGGACAGGGGGGGCAGCCCCAGCATTTT.

This clone has just a few counts. The rearrangement uses TRBV19 and TRBJ1-5; 8 nucleotides match TRBD1. This CDR3 contains 13 residues. The J segment lost 7 bases and the V segment lost 4 bases, leaving 3 bases of the junction unmatched. Germline CDR1 is LNHDA and CDR2 is SQIVND (reference sequence). CDR3: CASSTGGGQPQHF. CDR3 coding DNA: TGTGCCAGTAGTACAGGGGGCGGACAGCCCCAGCATTTT.

The rearrangement links TRBV19 to TRBJ1-6, with TRBD1 matching over 9 bases. CDR1 LNHDA and CDR2 SQIVND come from the germline V gene (reference sequence). The CDR3 sequence is 14 residues long. Unmatched junction bases numbered 3, after V lost 3 bases and J lost 9 bases. In nucleotides, the CDR3 is TGTGCCAGTAGTATGGGACAGGGAAGTTCACCCCTCCACTTT. This gives the protein CASSMGQGSSPLHF.

The chain links TRBV6-1 to TRBJ1-5; 7 bases match TRBD1. V dropped 8 bases and J dropped 7; count of bases not matched to a gene: 8. Per germline, CDR1 MNHNS and CDR2 SASEGT. The CDR3 covers 13 residues. CDR3 coding DNA: TGTGCCAGCGGAGCCGAGGGGGCACAGCCCCAGCATTTT. Protein sequence: CASGAEGAQPQHF.

The DNA for the CDR3 is TGTGCCAGTGCCGACAGAGAGTCAACTAATGAAAAACTGTTTTTT. Protein sequence: CASADRESTNEKLFF. V is TRBV19 and J is TRBJ1-4; D possibly corresponds to TRBD1 (5 bases). Germline V gene data show CDR1 as LNHDA and CDR2 as SQIVND (reference sequence). The CDR3 extends over 15 amino acids. V was trimmed by 8 bases and J by 0 bases, leaving 13 bases between them.

The V and J genes are TRBV19 and TRBJ2-1; tentative D call: TRBD1 (5 bases). Germline V gene sequence: CDR1 LNHDA, CDR2 SQIVND (reference sequence). The CDR3 contains 17 residues. Trimming pared 2 bases from V and 0 bases from J, leaving 14 bases between. The DNA of the CDR3 is TGTGCCAGTAGTATAATAATGGGGCCCCGCTCCTACAATGAGCAGTTCTTC. Residues: CASSIIMGPRSYNEQFF.

This clone was recorded only once. The genes are TRBV6-5 and TRBJ1-1; D ambiguous. This CDR3 spans 15 amino acids. Trimming took off 2 bases at V and 1 base at J, with 11 bases between the two ends. Germline V gene sequence: CDR1 MNHEY, CDR2 SVGAGI. CDR3 nucleotide sequence: TGTGCCAGCAGTTACCGGAAAGCCAGGAACACTGAAGCTTTCTTT. Translation gives CASSYRKARNTEAFF.

The genes are TRBV19 and TRBJ2-3; no definite D call. The CDR3 totals 12 residues. Per the germline V gene, CDR1 is LNHDA and CDR2 is SQIVND (reference sequence). With 5 bases removed from V and 5 bases from J, the gap between germline ends came to 8 bases. The CDR3: CASSPRVDTQYF. Written as DNA, the CDR3 is TGTGCCAGTAGTCCCCGGGTAGATACGCAGTATTTT.

This chain links TRBV10-2 with TRBJ1-1; no clear D gene. V shed 3 bases and J shed 0 bases, with 11 bases lying between them. The CDR3 loop spans 15 amino acids. CDR1 WSHSY and CDR2 SAAADI come from the germline V gene. This CDR3 is CASSDGRSLNTEAFF. Written as DNA, the CDR3 is TGCGCCAGCAGTGATGGGCGAAGTCTGAACACTGAAGCTTTCTTT.

This clone appeared a few times. This sequence joins TRBV7-2 and TRBJ1-4; 8 bases align to TRBD1. J gave up 8 bases and V 5 bases, and 4 bases lay outside the gene matches. The CDR3 contains 13 residues. Germline lookup yields CDR1 SGHTA and CDR2 FQGNSA. CDR3 protein: CASSRDRQEKLFF. The DNA of the CDR3 is TGTGCCAGCAGCCGGGACAGGCAAGAAAAACTGTTTTTT.

The chain is built from TRBV9 and TRBJ2-3; no reliable D call. V shed 4 bases and J shed 6 bases, with 12 bases lying between them. CDR3 length: 13 residues. CDR1 SGDLS and CDR2 YYNGEE come from the germline V gene. The CDR3 region is CASSRRPADTQYF. CDR3 in DNA: TGTGCCAGCAGCCGGCGGCCTGCTGATACGCAGTATTTT.

This clone has just a few counts. V usage is TRBV19 and J usage is TRBJ2-4; D gene uncertain. This CDR3 comprises 13 residues. V was clipped by 7 bases and J by 7 bases, with 14 bases between them. Per germline, CDR1 LNHDA and CDR2 SQIVND (reference sequence). The CDR3 DNA reads TGTGCCAGTACAGACGGCCCAAATAACATTCAGTACTTC. It encodes CASTDGPNNIQYF.

This clone was seen more than once but under ten times. The chain carries TRBV6-5 and TRBJ1-2; 8 nucleotides match TRBD1. The V gene's germline CDR1 is MNHEY and CDR2 SVGAGI. CDR3 size: 14 residues. The V gene end was trimmed by 6 bases and the J gene end by 4 bases; junction bases not matched to a gene: 7. The CDR3 is CASSRDRFGYGYTF. In DNA form, the CDR3 reads TGTGCCAGCAGCCGGGACAGGTTTGGCTATGGCTACACCTTC.

CDR3 protein: CASQGQGTGELFF. CDR3 nucleotides: TGTGCCAGCCAGGGACAGGGGACCGGGGAGCTGTTTTTT. The gene calls are TRBV19 and TRBJ2-2; 10 nucleotides line up with TRBD1. Germline values: CDR1 LNHDA, CDR2 SQIVND (reference sequence). The CDR3 loop spans 13 amino acids. V dropped 9 bases and J dropped 5; count of bases not matched to a gene: 3. Drawing the rest from reference TRBV19 and TRBJ2-2, the complete variable domain is DGGITQSPKYLFRKEGQNVTLSCEQNLNHDAMYWYRQDPGQGLRLIYYSQIVNDFQKGDIAEGYSVSREKKESFPLTVTSAQKNPTAFYLCASQGQGTGELFFGEGSRLTVL.

J is TRBJ1-2 and V is TRBV19; D is uncertain. Trimming pared 4 bases from V and 0 bases from J, leaving 6 bases between. Germline CDR1 is LNHDA and CDR2 is SQIVND (reference sequence). This CDR3 has 13 residues. For the CDR3, the DNA is TGTGCCAGTAGTACCGAAGCTAACTATGGCTACACCTTC. Translating gives CASSTEANYGYTF.

J is TRBJ2-2 and V is TRBV30; D ambiguous. In germline, CDR1 is GTSNPN, CDR2 SVGIG (reference sequence). V was shortened by 3 bases and J by 2 bases, with 10 bases between the two germline ends. The CDR3 totals 14 residues. The CDR3 reads CAWRFVPNTGELFF. CDR3 sequence (DNA): TGTGCCTGGAGATTTGTTCCCAACACCGGGGAGCTGTTTTTT.

This chain connects TRBV4-1 to TRBJ2-1, with unresolved D. Trimming took off 1 base at V and 4 bases at J, with 11 bases between the two ends. The CDR3 covers 15 residues. Per the germline V gene, CDR1 is MGHRA and CDR2 is YSYEKL. CDR3 DNA sequence: TGCGCCAGCAGCCAAGTTGATGTCCCGTACAATGAGCAGTTCTTC. Protein product: CASSQVDVPYNEQFF.